One sample yielded the 8 T cell receptor beta chains listed below, sequenced in a study of blood T cell repertoires in COVID-19. Measured with immunoSEQ multiplex PCR; TCRdb has only the in-frame clones, and not every one. The data show about 100,000 clones, 90% seen once. Sequencing used peripheral blood. These receptor sequences come from a man between 60 and 75 years old with acute or convalescent COVID-19.

J is TRBJ2-7 and V is TRBV5-5; TRBD2 aligns across 8 bases. This CDR3 region has 15 residues. The V and J ends lost 3 bases and 7 bases, in that order; junction bases with no gene match: 12. Germline V gene data show CDR1 as SGHKS and CDR2 as YYEKEE (reference sequence). The CDR3 loop is CASSWQVAGPWEQYF. Written as DNA, the CDR3 is TGTGCCAGCAGCTGGCAGGTAGCGGGACCTTGGGAGCAGTACTTC.

The chain recombines TRBV25-1 with TRBJ2-3, with 11 bases that match TRBD2. The germline CDR1 and CDR2 sequences are MGHDK and SYGVNS. V was pared by 2 bases and J by 0 bases, with 4 bases of the junction left unmatched. This CDR3 is 17 amino acids long. CDR3 DNA sequence: TGTGCCAGCAGTGAAGGGAGGACTAGCGGGAGCACAGATACGCAGTATTTT. Protein product: CASSEGRTSGSTDTQYF.

The V and J genes are TRBV19 and TRBJ2-7; D is possibly TRBD2 (6 bases). The V and J ends lost 3 bases and 7 bases respectively, with 16 bases between them. This CDR3 has 14 residues. CDR1 is LNHDA and CDR2 is SQIVND in the germline V gene (reference sequence). The CDR3 reads CASSIFEGGSEQYF. CDR3 DNA sequence: TGTGCCAGTAGTATCTTTGAGGGAGGAAGTGAGCAGTACTTC. Variable domain in full (rest from reference TRBV19 and TRBJ2-7): DGGITQSPKYLFRKEGQNVTLSCEQNLNHDAMYWYRQDPGQGLRLIYYSQIVNDFQKGDIAEGYSVSREKKESFPLTVTSAQKNPTAFYLCASSIFEGGSEQYFGPGTRLTVT.

This rearrangement joins TRBV29-1 to TRBJ2-3; TRBD1 matches 10 bases. The CDR3 runs to 15 residues. Unmatched junction bases numbered 7, after V lost 3 bases and J lost 4 bases. Germline V gene data show CDR1 as SQVTM and CDR2 as ANQGSEA. The CDR3 DNA is TGCAGCGTTGAGAGAGGTGGGACAGGGGCAGATACGCAGTATTTT. Translation: CSVERGGTGADTQYF.

The rearrangement links TRBV19 to TRBJ2-1, with TRBD2 matching 8 bases. Trimming cost V 3 bases and J 2 bases; bases outside gene matches: 9. The germline V gene has CDR1 LNHDA and CDR2 SQIVND (reference sequence). This CDR3 is 17 amino acids long. As DNA, the CDR3 is TGTGCCAGTAGTATGCGTCGACTAGCGTCCACCTACAATGAGCAGTTCTTC. Amino acid sequence: CASSMRRLASTYNEQFF.

The V gene is TRBV27, the J gene TRBJ2-7, with TRBD2 identical over 9 bases. CDR1 and CDR2 (germline): MNHEY, SMNVEV (reference sequence). Trimming removed 3 bases from V and 3 bases from J; junction bases left unmatched: 6. The CDR3 is made up of 15 amino acids. Written as DNA, the CDR3 is TGTGCCAGCAGTTTGGGGGCGGGAGGGAGCTACGAGCAGTACTTC. This gives the protein CASSLGAGGSYEQYF.

This chain uses TRBV4-3 with TRBJ1-2; 10 bases match TRBD1. Per germline, CDR1 LGHNA and CDR2 YSLEER. This CDR3 contains 18 residues. Trimming removed 4 bases from V and 4 bases from J; junction bases left unmatched: 15. The chain's CDR3 is CASSPQAIKGQGSYGYTF. In DNA, the CDR3 is TGCGCCAGCAGCCCCCAGGCCATAAAGGGACAGGGGTCCTATGGCTACACCTTC.

V and J are TRBV6-2 or TRBV6-3 and TRBJ2-7; D remains unclear. Germline CDR1 and CDR2: MNHEY and SVGEGT. V was clipped by 0 bases and J by 0 bases, with 3 bases between them. The CDR3 totals 13 residues. CDR3 nucleotide sequence: TGTGCCAGCAGTTACTCGGCCTCCTACGAGCAGTACTTC. Residues: CASSYSASYEQYF.